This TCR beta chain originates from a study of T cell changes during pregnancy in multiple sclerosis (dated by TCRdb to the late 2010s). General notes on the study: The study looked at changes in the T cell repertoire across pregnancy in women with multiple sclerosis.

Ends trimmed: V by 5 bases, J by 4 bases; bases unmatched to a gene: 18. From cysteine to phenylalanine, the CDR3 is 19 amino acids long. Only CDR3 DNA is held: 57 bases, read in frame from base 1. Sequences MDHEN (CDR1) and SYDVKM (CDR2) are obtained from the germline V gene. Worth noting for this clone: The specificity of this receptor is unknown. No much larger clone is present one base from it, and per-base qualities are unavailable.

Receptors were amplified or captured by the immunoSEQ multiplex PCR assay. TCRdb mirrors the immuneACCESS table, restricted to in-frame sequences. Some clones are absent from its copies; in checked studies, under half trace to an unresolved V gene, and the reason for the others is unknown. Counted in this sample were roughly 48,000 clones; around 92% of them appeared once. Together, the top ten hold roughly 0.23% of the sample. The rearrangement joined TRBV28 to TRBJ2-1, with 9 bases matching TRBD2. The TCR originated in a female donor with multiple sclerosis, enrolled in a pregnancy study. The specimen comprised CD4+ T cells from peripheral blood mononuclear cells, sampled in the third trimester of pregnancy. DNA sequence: TGTGCCAGCAGTCCAGGGATGGCGGGAGGGTCTCCTCGGTACAATGAGCAGTTCTTC. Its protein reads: CASSPGMAGGSPRYNEQFF.